This entry features one T cell receptor (beta chain) sequence. Its target is unknown. The data derive from a study of cytomegalovirus exposure and HLA in healthy donors. Germline loops: CDR1 MNHEY, CDR2 SMNVEV (reference sequence). V lost 6 bases, J lost 2 bases, and 8 bases stayed unmatched. This CDR3 has 15 amino acids. Primers for the PCR totalled 60 Vbeta and 13 Jbeta. Authors' data handling: As a later analysis found, there were roughly 80 million unique TCR beta chains, of which 8.5 million to 14 million were shared. TCRdb keeps only in-frame clones here, not all; method: immunoSEQ multiplex PCR. For V, J and clone size, that table is used; D and trimming come from the DNA. There are 65,000 to 85,000 clones in the sample, with about 1.8% held by the top ten. Overall study results and limits: It was reportedly the case that the classifier diagnosed cytomegalovirus status with high specificity and sensitivity.

V usage is TRBV27 and J usage is TRBJ2-7; TRBD1 aligns across 9 bases. Sequencing was done on a sample of PBMCs. The clonotype was recovered from a woman aged 25-40 years in good health and CMV-seronegative. CDR3: CASRPRDRAAYEQYF. Written as DNA, the CDR3 is TGTGCCAGCAGACCTCGGGACAGGGCCGCCTACGAGCAGTACTTC.